The text below deals with one T cell receptor (beta chain). This CDR3 is built from 14 residues. V was shortened by 6 bases and J by 6 bases, with 15 bases between the two germline ends. Germline CDR1 reads SGHTA; CDR2 reads FQGNSA. This record comes from a study of shared clonotypes between healthy human individuals. It was CD45RO-negative cells, positively selected for CCR7, that made up naive CD8 cells, with terminally differentiated effector memory CD45RA+ cells excluded. Generated by immunoSEQ multiplex PCR, the TCRdb table keeps only in-frame clones and is missing some. This table holds approximately 1.9 million clones, around 93% found once.

The sample taken for sequencing was naive CD8+ T cells from PBMCs. This chain links TRBV7-2 with TRBJ2-1, with D perhaps TRBD2 (6 bases). This TCR was recovered from a man aged 18-30 years in good health. Some clones in this sample may be carry-over from other donors' samples. The DNA for the CDR3 is TGTGCCAGCAGTCGCCTGATTAGCGGCAATGAGCAGTTCTTC. Its protein product is CASSRLISGNEQFF.